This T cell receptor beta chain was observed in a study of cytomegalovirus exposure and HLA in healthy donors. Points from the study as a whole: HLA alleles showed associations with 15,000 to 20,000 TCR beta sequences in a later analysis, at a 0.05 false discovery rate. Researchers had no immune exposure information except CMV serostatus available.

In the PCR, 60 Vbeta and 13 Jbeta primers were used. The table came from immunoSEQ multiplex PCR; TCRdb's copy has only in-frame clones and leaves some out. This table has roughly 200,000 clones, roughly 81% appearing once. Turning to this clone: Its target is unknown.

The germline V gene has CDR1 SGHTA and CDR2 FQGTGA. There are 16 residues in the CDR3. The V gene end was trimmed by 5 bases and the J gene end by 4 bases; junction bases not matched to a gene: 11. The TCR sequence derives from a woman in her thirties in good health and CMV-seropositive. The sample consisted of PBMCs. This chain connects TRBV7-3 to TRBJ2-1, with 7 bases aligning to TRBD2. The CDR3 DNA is TGTGCCAGCAGCGTCCTTCCCGGGGGGTCTTACAATGAGCAGTTCTTC. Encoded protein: CASSVLPGGSYNEQFF.